A single sample is the source of the 10 T cell receptor beta chains below, sequenced in a study of lung T cells in sarcoidosis with Löfgren's syndrome. From the reads, TCRdb called clonotypes with MiXCR, one entry per CDR3 protein. This table has about 63,000 distinct CDR3 sequences, roughly 20% appearing once. Material: CD4+ T cells from PBMCs. These receptors were obtained from a human donor with sarcoidosis (Löfgren's syndrome or another form), or a control subject (not recorded which).

The chain carries TRBV10-1 and TRBJ2-2; TRBD1 aligns across 8 bases. The CDR3 loop spans 16 amino acids. The germline gives CDR1 WNHNN, CDR2 SYGVQD (reference sequence). J gave up 5 bases and V 0 bases, and 5 bases lay outside the gene matches. The CDR3 coding sequence is TGCGCCAGCAGTGAGTCACCGGGACAGGTTACCGGGGAGCTGTTTTTT. Amino acids: CASSESPGQVTGELFF.

Worth noting for this clonotype: A much larger clone is a single base away; this may be a read error. The CDR3 ends on some other residue instead of the conserved phenylalanine or tryptophan, so this is likely a read error. CDR3 sequence: CASSGQGRNTGELFL. The CDR3 nucleotides read TGTGCCAGCAGCGGACAGGGACGAAACACCGGGGAGCTGTTTCTT. The chain is built from TRBV2 and TRBJ2-2, with 8 bases that match TRBD1. There are 15 residues in the CDR3. The germline V gene has CDR1 SNHLY and CDR2 FYNNEI. The ends lost 6 bases at V and 2 bases at J; junction bases unmatched: 5.

This clonotype has at least ten counts. The V and J genes are TRBV6-6 and TRBJ1-4; D unresolved. The CDR3 runs 14 residues. The germline V gene encodes CDR1 MNHNY and CDR2 SVGAGI (reference sequence). V gave up 2 bases and J gave up 4 bases, with 8 bases separating them. The CDR3 sequence is CASSYGQYNEKLFF. The CDR3 region has the DNA TGTGCCAGCAGTTACGGGCAGTATAATGAAAAACTGTTTTTT.

Only a few counts were recorded for this clonotype. The gene calls are TRBV28 and TRBJ2-7; weak D call: TRBD2 (5 bases). The CDR3 is 15 amino acids. Trimming removed 5 bases at V and 3 bases at J, with 17 bases between. Germline V gene data show CDR1 as MDHEN and CDR2 as SYDVKM. In DNA form, the CDR3 reads TGTGCCAGCAGTACCTCTAGCTCATTGGGCTACGAGCAGTACTTC. It specifies CASSTSSSLGYEQYF. Looking up the rest from reference TRBV28 and TRBJ2-7 gives the full variable domain: DVKVTQSSRYLVKRTGEKVFLECVQDMDHENMFWYRQDPGLGLRLIYFSYDVKMKEKGDIPEGYSVSREKKERFSLILESASTNQTSMYLCASSTSSSLGYEQYFGPGTRLTVT.

Turning to this clonotype: Germline is not matched at one junction end, which may reflect a read error. The CDR3: CASSPDLNYGYTF. In DNA form, the CDR3 reads TGTGCTAGCAGCCCGGACCTCAACTATGGCTACACCTTC. J is TRBJ1-2 and V is TRBV12-3 or TRBV12-4; D is ambiguous. The CDR3 consists of 13 residues.

This clonotype was seen repeatedly, ten times or more. The chain is built from TRBV28 and TRBJ2-5; TRBD2 matches at 7 bases. Trimming took 7 bases from V and 1 from J; bases not matched to a gene: 12. This CDR3 is built from 16 residues. Looked up from germline, CDR1 is MDHEN and CDR2 is SYDVKM. CDR3 region: CASNPHVASGQETQYF. The CDR3, as DNA: TGTGCCAGCAACCCTCATGTAGCTAGCGGCCAAGAGACCCAGTACTTC.

This clonotype was found a few times. This chain connects TRBV7-2 to TRBJ2-2; 9 bases match TRBD2. Trimming cost V 3 bases and J 1 base; bases outside gene matches: 0. The CDR3 is 15 residues long. The V gene's germline CDR1 is SGHTA and CDR2 FQGNSA. Written as DNA, the CDR3 is TGTGCCAGCAGCTTTAGCGGGAGGAACACCGGGGAGCTGTTTTTT. It translates to CASSFSGRNTGELFF.

In its sample, this clonotype was seen many times. The V gene is TRBV6-6, the J gene TRBJ2-7; D is unclear. This CDR3 comprises 12 residues. CDR1 MNHNY and CDR2 SVGAGI come from the germline V gene (reference sequence). V lost 2 bases and J lost 6, with 8 bases in between. DNA of the CDR3: TGTGCCAGCAGTTACGTGGGTGTCGAGCAGTACTTC. Protein sequence: CASSYVGVEQYF.

This clonotype was recorded many times. V and J are TRBV20-1 and TRBJ2-4, with a tentative D call TRBD2 (6 bases). Trimming took 1 base from V and 1 from J, leaving 11 bases between them. The germline CDR1 and CDR2 sequences are DFQATT and SNEGSKA (reference sequence). CDR3 size: 15 residues. CDR3 protein: CSARVPGTAKNIQYF. CDR3 sequence (DNA): TGCAGTGCTAGAGTCCCAGGGACTGCCAAAAACATTCAGTACTTC.

The V and J genes are TRBV2 and TRBJ1-2; the D is unclear. Germline loops: CDR1 SNHLY, CDR2 FYNNEI. The CDR3 totals 13 residues. V gave up 6 bases and J gave up 4 bases, with 12 bases separating them. CDR3 loop: CASSATEVYGYTF. CDR3 sequence (DNA): TGTGCCAGCAGCGCAACAGAAGTCTATGGCTACACCTTC.